A single sample gave rise to the 20 T cell receptor beta chains below, sequenced in a study of cytomegalovirus exposure and HLA in healthy donors. Amplification used 60 Vbeta primers and 13 Jbeta primers. The table came from immunoSEQ multiplex PCR; TCRdb's copy has only in-frame clones and leaves some out. The sample data list roughly 100,000 clones. The sequenced sample consisted of PBMCs. The source of these receptors is a middle-aged man in good health and CMV-seronegative.

The V and J genes are TRBV30 and TRBJ2-1, with a tentative D call TRBD2 (6 bases). Trimming pared 0 bases from V and 7 bases from J, leaving 13 bases between. This CDR3 comprises 14 residues. The germline V gene encodes CDR1 GTSNPN and CDR2 SVGIG (reference sequence). The CDR3 here is CAWSVPGSQNEQFF. DNA for the CDR3: TGTGCCTGGAGTGTACCCGGGAGCCAAAATGAGCAGTTCTTC.

V is TRBV27 and J is TRBJ2-5; D gene ambiguous. The tail of the sequence fits TRBJ2-7 better, so the J call may be wrong. This CDR3 spans 13 amino acids. Germline lookup yields CDR1 MNHEY and CDR2 SMNVEV (reference sequence). The DNA of the CDR3 is TGTGCCAGCAGTCCGACGGGTCTCTACGAGCAGTACTTC. Translated: CASSPTGLYEQYF.

The rearrangement joins TRBV5-4 to TRBJ1-1; 7 bases align to TRBD1. The V and J ends lost 4 bases and 1 base, in that order; junction bases with no gene match: 10. The CDR3 extends over 16 amino acids. Germline V gene lookup returns CDR1 SGHNT and CDR2 YYREEE (reference sequence). The CDR3 coding sequence is TGTGCCAGCAGCCCCTGGAGGGGGCAGGGGAACACTGAAGCTTTCTTT. Protein: CASSPWRGQGNTEAFF.

The chain employs TRBV5-6 and TRBJ2-3; the D gene is possibly TRBD2 (5 bases). The CDR3 covers 18 residues. Germline V CDR1 and CDR2: SGHDT, YYEEEE. With 1 base removed from V and 8 bases from J, the gap between germline ends came to 26 bases. The CDR3 DNA reads TGTGCCAGCAGCTTGAGTGCGGGCCCCCTGTCAAGTTCAGGTACGCAGTATTTT. This gives the protein CASSLSAGPLSSSGTQYF.

The chain employs TRBV7-2 and TRBJ2-2; 8 bases map to TRBD1. The CDR3 extends over 14 amino acids. Germline loops: CDR1 SGHTA, CDR2 FQGNSA. V was clipped by 4 bases and J by 9 bases; unmatched bases: 7. CDR3 bases: TGTGCCAGCAGCTCACAGGGGGGATCCAGGGAGCTGTTTTTT. Translating gives CASSSQGGSRELFF.

J is TRBJ1-2 and V is TRBV29-1, with a tentative D call TRBD1 (6 bases). Trimming removed 7 bases from V and 6 bases from J, with 9 bases in between. The CDR3 runs to 10 residues. Germline CDR1 reads SQVTM; CDR2 reads ANQGSEA. The CDR3 DNA sequence: TGCAGCGCACAGGGAGATGGCTACACCTTC. Translating gives CSAQGDGYTF. The full variable domain, in which reference TRBV29-1 and TRBJ1-2 provide the parts outside the CDR3, is SAVISQKPSRDICQRGTSLTIQCQVDSQVTMMFWYRQQPGQSLTLIATANQGSEATYESGFVIDKFPISRPNLTFSTLTVSNMSPEDSSIYLCSAQGDGYTFGSGTRLTVV.

The chain is built from TRBV4-2 and TRBJ2-3; the D is unclear. The CDR3 covers 13 residues. Trimming pared 3 bases from V and 1 base from J, leaving 5 bases between. Germline loops: CDR1 LGHNA, CDR2 YNFKEQ. The CDR3 sequence: CASSHGGTDTQYF. CDR3 DNA sequence: TGTGCCAGCAGCCACGGAGGCACAGATACGCAGTATTTT.

The CDR3 DNA reads as TGTGCCTGGAGAGGGTTTAGGGGGCGCTACACCGGGGAGCTGTTTTTT. Amino acids: CAWRGFRGRYTGELFF. The V gene is TRBV30, the J gene TRBJ2-2, with TRBD1 identical over 7 bases. Trimming took 3 bases from V and 3 from J; bases not matched to a gene: 10. Germline CDR1 GTSNPN, CDR2 SVGIG (reference sequence). The CDR3 extends over 16 amino acids.

The chain carries TRBV5-1 and TRBJ1-5, with TRBD1 as a possible D gene (6 bases). Between the trimmed V and J ends, which lost 0 bases and 5 bases, there was a span of 12 bases. The CDR3 is made up of 15 amino acids. CDR1 and CDR2 (germline): SGHRS, YFSETQ. This CDR3 is CASSLGAGAHQPQHF. As DNA, the CDR3 is TGCGCCAGCAGCTTGGGGGCGGGGGCACATCAGCCCCAGCATTTT.

This chain connects TRBV4-1 to TRBJ1-1; a weak D match, TRBD1 (6 bases). The CDR3 runs to 13 residues. V lost 7 bases to trimming and J lost 3 bases, with 12 bases between them. CDR1 is MGHRA, CDR2 YSYEKL, per germline. The CDR3 DNA reads as TGCGCCAGCAAAGGACAGTCGGACACTGAAGCTTTCTTT. This encodes CASKGQSDTEAFF.

V is TRBV11-2 and J is TRBJ2-7; 7 bases are shared with TRBD2. This CDR3 comprises 16 residues. V lost 5 bases and J lost 4; bases outside the gene matches: 14. Looked up from germline, CDR1 is SGHAT and CDR2 is FQNNGV. CDR3 region: CASSIASGAPPYEQYF. The DNA for the CDR3 is TGTGCCAGCAGCATCGCTAGCGGAGCCCCTCCATACGAGCAGTACTTC.

The V and J genes are TRBV2 and TRBJ1-1, with 7 bases lining up with TRBD1. Germline V gene data show CDR1 as SNHLY and CDR2 as FYNNEI. The junction had 6 bases not matched to a gene; V was cut back by 4 bases and J by 1 base. The CDR3 totals 15 residues. The CDR3: CASSALGQANTEAFF. The CDR3 DNA reads TGTGCCAGCAGTGCCCTCGGACAGGCGAACACTGAAGCTTTCTTT.

The V and J genes are TRBV28 and TRBJ1-4, with no clear D. Germline values: CDR1 MDHEN, CDR2 SYDVKM. Trimming shortened V by 7 bases and J by 7 bases, and 19 bases separated the two germline ends. The CDR3 is 15 amino acids. CDR3 region: CASTPVGRGSEKLFF. The CDR3 nucleotides read TGTGCCAGCACCCCCGTTGGACGGGGTTCTGAAAAACTGTTTTTT.

This rearrangement joins TRBV7-2 to TRBJ2-3; 7 bases agree with TRBD2. The germline CDR1 and CDR2 sequences are SGHTA and FQGNSA. The CDR3 is made up of 15 amino acids. V lost 4 bases and J lost 5; bases outside the gene matches: 9. The CDR3 nucleotides read TGTGCCAGCAGCTACCCTGGGGGGAGGGAAGATACGCAGTATTTT. It is translated as CASSYPGGREDTQYF.

The V call is TRBV10-2, the J call TRBJ2-2, with a possible D match to TRBD2 (5 bases). Germline V lookup: CDR1 WSHSY, CDR2 SAAADI. The length of the CDR3 is 13 residues. Trimming cost V 9 bases and J 1 base, with 9 bases left between them. The CDR3 here is CASEGENTGELFF. Written as DNA, the CDR3 is TGCGCCAGTGAGGGAGAGAACACCGGGGAGCTGTTTTTT.

This sequence joins TRBV6-1 and TRBJ2-7; a possible D gene is TRBD2 (5 bases). Per the germline V gene, CDR1 is MNHNS and CDR2 is SASEGT. V was trimmed by 1 base and J by 5 bases, leaving 12 bases between them. The CDR3 spans 14 residues. CDR3 amino acids: CASSEEVASNEQYF. The CDR3 DNA is TGTGCCAGCAGTGAAGAGGTAGCGTCCAACGAGCAGTACTTC.

The V call is TRBV9, the J call TRBJ2-7; D possibly corresponds to TRBD1 (6 bases). Between the trimmed V and J ends, which lost 5 bases and 5 bases, there was a span of 17 bases. The CDR3 is 14 residues long. Per germline, CDR1 SGDLS and CDR2 YYNGEE. In nucleotides, the CDR3 is TGTGCCAGCAGTGCTACCTTATCAGGGGACGAGCAGTACTTC. Its translation is CASSATLSGDEQYF.

The gene calls are TRBV9 and TRBJ2-1; D is possibly TRBD1 (6 bases). Germline V lookup: CDR1 SGDLS, CDR2 YYNGEE. This CDR3 is 15 amino acids long. With 0 bases removed from V and 2 bases from J, the gap between germline ends came to 9 bases. In DNA form, the CDR3 reads TGTGCCAGCAGCGTAGAGGGGGACACCTACAATGAGCAGTTCTTC. Translating gives CASSVEGDTYNEQFF.

The J gene is TRBJ2-5, the V gene TRBV2; D unresolved. This CDR3 is 13 amino acids long. Trimming removed 6 bases from V and 5 bases from J, with 13 bases in between. Per the germline V gene, CDR1 is SNHLY and CDR2 is FYNNEI. In nucleotides, the CDR3 is TGTGCCAGCAGAAGCGTGTGGCCGGAGACCCAGTACTTC. Its translation is CASRSVWPETQYF.

This chain uses TRBV11-2 with TRBJ2-7; D ambiguous. The CDR3 is 13 residues long. Germline V gene data show CDR1 as SGHAT and CDR2 as FQNNGV. V lost 0 bases and J lost 3, with 6 bases in between. The CDR3 nucleotides read TGTGCCAGCAGCTTAGAGCGGCTCTACGAGCAGTACTTC. Translating it yields CASSLERLYEQYF.